This TCR beta chain was recovered during a study of blood T cell repertoires in COVID-19. Turning to the study itself: Sites across the United States, Italy and Spain contributed samples from acute and convalescent COVID-19. Sample material is recorded as cDNA or gDNA derived from T cells, B-cell-depleted T cells, or PBMCs.

In the original workflow: Amplification of reference gene primers provided the estimated nucleated cell counts. TCRdb's copy holds only in-frame clones and misses some; the assay was immunoSEQ multiplex PCR. V and J calls and clone size are given by that table; D and trimming were obtained from the DNA. The sample lists roughly 120,000 clones; more than 75% were seen once. This clone was found a few times. Looked up from germline, CDR1 is LNHDA and CDR2 is SQIVND (reference sequence). V lost 7 bases to trimming and J lost 7 bases; unmatched junction nucleotides: 3. This CDR3 spans 13 amino acids. The sample consisted of peripheral blood. The chain carries TRBV19 and TRBJ2-1; 11 bases align to TRBD2. This TCR came from a man in his fifties or sixties with acute or convalescent COVID-19. CDR3 sequence reads: CASKGLAVNEQFF. CDR3 in DNA: TGTGCCAGTAAGGGACTAGCGGTAAATGAGCAGTTCTTC.